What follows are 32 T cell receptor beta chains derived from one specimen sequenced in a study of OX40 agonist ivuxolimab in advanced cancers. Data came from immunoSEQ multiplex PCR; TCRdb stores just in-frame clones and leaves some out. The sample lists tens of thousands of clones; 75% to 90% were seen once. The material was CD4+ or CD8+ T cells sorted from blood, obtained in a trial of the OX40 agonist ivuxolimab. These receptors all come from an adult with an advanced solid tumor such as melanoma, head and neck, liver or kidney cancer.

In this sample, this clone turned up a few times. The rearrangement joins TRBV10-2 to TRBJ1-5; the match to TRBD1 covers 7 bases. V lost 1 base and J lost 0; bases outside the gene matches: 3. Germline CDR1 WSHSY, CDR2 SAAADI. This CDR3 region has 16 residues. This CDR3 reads CASSEWTGNSNQPQHF. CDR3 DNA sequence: TGCGCCAGCAGTGAGTGGACAGGTAATAGCAATCAGCCCCAGCATTTT.

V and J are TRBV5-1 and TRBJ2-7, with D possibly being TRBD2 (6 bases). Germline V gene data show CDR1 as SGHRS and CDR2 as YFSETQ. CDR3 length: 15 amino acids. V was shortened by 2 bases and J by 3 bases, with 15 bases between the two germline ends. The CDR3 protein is CASSFGAGGNYEQYF. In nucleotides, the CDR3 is TGCGCCAGCAGCTTCGGAGCGGGCGGCAACTACGAGCAGTACTTC.

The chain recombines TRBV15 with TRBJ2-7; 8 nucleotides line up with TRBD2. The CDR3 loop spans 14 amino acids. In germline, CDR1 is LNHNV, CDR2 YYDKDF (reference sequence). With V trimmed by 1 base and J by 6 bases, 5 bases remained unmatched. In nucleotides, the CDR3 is TGTGCCACCAGCAGAGGCCAGCGGGAGAGCGAGCAGTACTTC. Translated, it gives CATSRGQRESEQYF. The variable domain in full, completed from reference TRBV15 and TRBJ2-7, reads DAMVIQNPRYQVTQFGKPVTLSCSQTLNHNVMYWYQQKSSQAPKLLFHYYDKDFNNEADTPDNFQSRRPNTSFCFLDIRSPGLGDTAMYLCATSRGQRESEQYFGPGTRLTVT.

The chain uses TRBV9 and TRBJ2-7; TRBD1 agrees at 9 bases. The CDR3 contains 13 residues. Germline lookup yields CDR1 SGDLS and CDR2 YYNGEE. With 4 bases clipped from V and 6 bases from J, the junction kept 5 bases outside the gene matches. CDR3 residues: CASSLTGGIEQYF. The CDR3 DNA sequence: TGTGCCAGCAGCCTTACAGGGGGCATCGAGCAGTACTTC.

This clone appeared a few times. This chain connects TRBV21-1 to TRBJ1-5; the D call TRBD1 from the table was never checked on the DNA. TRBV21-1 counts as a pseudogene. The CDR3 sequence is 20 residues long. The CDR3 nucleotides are TGTGCCAGCAGCAAATGGGGCTCTTCCCAATCGGACCCTAGCAATCAGCCCCAGCATTTT. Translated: CASSKWGSSQSDPSNQPQHF.

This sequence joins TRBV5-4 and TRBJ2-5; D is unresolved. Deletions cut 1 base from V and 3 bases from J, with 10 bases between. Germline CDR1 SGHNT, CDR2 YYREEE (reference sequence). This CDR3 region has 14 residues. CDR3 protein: CASSLQLIKETQYF. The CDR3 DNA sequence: TGTGCCAGCAGCTTGCAACTTATCAAAGAGACCCAGTACTTC.

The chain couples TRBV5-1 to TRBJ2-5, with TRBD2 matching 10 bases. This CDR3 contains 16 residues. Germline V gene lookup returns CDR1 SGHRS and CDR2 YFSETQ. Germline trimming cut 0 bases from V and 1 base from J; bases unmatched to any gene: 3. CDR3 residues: CASSLAGLASQETQYF. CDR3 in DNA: TGCGCCAGCAGCTTGGCGGGACTAGCGAGCCAAGAGACCCAGTACTTC.

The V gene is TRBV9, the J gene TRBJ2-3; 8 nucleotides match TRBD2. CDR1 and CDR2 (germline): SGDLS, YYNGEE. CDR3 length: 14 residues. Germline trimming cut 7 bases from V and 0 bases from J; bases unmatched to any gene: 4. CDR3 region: CASQLAASTDTQYF. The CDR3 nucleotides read TGTGCCAGCCAACTAGCGGCTAGCACAGATACGCAGTATTTT.

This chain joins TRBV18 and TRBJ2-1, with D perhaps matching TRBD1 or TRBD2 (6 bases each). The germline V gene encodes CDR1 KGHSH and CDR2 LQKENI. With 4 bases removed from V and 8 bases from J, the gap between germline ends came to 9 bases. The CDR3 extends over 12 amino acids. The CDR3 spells CASSLGGHEQFF. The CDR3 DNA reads TGTGCCAGCTCACTGGGGGGCCATGAGCAGTTCTTC.

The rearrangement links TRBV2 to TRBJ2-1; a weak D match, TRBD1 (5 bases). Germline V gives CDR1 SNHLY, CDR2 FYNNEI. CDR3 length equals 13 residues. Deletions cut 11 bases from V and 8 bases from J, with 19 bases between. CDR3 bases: TGTGCCGGACAAAGAGGAAAATTCGATGAGCAGTTCTTC. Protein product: CAGQRGKFDEQFF.

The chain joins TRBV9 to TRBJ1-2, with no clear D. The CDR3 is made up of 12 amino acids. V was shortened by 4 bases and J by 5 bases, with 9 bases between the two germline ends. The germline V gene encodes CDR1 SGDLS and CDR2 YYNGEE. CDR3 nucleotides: TGTGCCAGCAGCCTTGATGATTATGGCTACACCTTC. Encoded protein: CASSLDDYGYTF.

The chain's CDR3 is CASSYGNTYEQYF. CDR3 DNA sequence: TGTGCCAGCAGTTACGGAAATACCTACGAGCAGTACTTC. The V gene is TRBV6-5, the J gene TRBJ2-7; no definite D call. The CDR3 loop spans 13 amino acids. V lost 2 bases to trimming and J lost 2 bases, with 7 bases between them. Germline V gene sequence: CDR1 MNHEY, CDR2 SVGAGI.

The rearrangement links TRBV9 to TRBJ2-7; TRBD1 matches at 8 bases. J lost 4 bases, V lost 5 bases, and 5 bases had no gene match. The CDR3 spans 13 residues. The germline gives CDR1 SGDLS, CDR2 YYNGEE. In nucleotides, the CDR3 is TGTGCCAGCAGTTTTCGGACAGGGTACGAGCAGTACTTC. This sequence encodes CASSFRTGYEQYF.

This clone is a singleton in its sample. The CDR3 coding sequence is TGTGCCAGCAGTTACAGAAACACCGGGGAGCTGTTTTTT. This translates into CASSYRNTGELFF. The gene calls are TRBV27 and TRBJ2-2; D gene ambiguous. The V end was cut by 4 bases, the J end by 2 bases, with 5 bases between. The CDR3 loop spans 13 amino acids. Germline V gene lookup returns CDR1 MNHEY and CDR2 SMNVEV (reference sequence).

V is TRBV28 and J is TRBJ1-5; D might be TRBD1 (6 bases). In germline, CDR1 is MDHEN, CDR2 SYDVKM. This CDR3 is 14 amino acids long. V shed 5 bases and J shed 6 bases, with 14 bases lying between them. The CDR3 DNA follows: TGTGCCAGCAGTCACGGACAGCAGACTCAGCCCCAGCATTTT. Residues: CASSHGQQTQPQHF.

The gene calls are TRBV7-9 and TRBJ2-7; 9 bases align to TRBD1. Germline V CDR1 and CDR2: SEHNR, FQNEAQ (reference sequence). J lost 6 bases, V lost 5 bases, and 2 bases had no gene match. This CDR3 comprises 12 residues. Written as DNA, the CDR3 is TGTGCCAGCAGCCTGACAGGGGGCGAGCAGTACTTC. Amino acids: CASSLTGGEQYF.

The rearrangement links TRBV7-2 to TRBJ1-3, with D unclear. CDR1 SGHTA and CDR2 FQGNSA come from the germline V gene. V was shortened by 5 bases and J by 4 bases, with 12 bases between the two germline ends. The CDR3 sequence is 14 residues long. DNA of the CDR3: TGTGCCAGCAGCAATCTAGCGGGGGGAAACACCATATATTTT. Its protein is CASSNLAGGNTIYF. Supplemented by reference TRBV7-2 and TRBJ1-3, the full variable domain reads GAGVSQSPSNKVTEKGKDVELRCDPISGHTALYWYRQSLGQGLEFLIYFQGNSAPDKSGLPSDRFSAERTGGSVSTLTIQRTQQEDSAVYLCASSNLAGGNTIYFGEGSWLTVV.

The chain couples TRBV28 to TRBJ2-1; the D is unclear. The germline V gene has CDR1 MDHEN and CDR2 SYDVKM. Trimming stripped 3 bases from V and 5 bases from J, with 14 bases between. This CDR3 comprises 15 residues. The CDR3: CASSLVAPFHNEQFF. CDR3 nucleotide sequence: TGTGCCAGCAGTTTGGTGGCCCCGTTCCACAATGAGCAGTTCTTC. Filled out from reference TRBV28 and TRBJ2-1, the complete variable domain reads DVKVTQSSRYLVKRTGEKVFLECVQDMDHENMFWYRQDPGLGLRLIYFSYDVKMKEKGDIPEGYSVSREKKERFSLILESASTNQTSMYLCASSLVAPFHNEQFFGPGTRLTVL.

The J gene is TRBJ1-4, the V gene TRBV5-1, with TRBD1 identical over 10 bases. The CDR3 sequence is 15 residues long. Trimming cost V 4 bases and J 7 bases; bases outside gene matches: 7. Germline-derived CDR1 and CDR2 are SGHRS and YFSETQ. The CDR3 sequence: CASSPTGGRGEKLFF. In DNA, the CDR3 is TGCGCCAGCAGCCCGACAGGGGGCAGGGGTGAAAAACTGTTTTTT.

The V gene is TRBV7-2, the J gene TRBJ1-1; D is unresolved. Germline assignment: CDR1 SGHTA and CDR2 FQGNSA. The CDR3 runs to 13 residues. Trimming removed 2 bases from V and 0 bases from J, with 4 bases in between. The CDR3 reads CASSLHMNTEAFF. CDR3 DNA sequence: TGTGCCAGCAGCTTACATATGAACACTGAAGCTTTCTTT.

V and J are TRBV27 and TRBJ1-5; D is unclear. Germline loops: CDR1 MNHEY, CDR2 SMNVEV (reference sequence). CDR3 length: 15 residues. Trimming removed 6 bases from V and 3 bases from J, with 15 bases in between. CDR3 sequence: CASSVRASVNQPQHF. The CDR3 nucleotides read TGTGCCAGCAGCGTGAGGGCTTCGGTCAATCAGCCCCAGCATTTT.

The CDR3 DNA reads TGTGCCAGCAGCTTGGAAAGTAATCAGCCCCAGCATTTT. Encoded protein: CASSLESNQPQHF. The rearrangement links TRBV7-2 to TRBJ1-5; no clear D gene. The V end lost 3 bases, the J end lost 4 bases, and 7 bases lay between the germline ends. The CDR3 has 13 amino acids. CDR1 SGHTA and CDR2 FQGNSA come from the germline V gene.

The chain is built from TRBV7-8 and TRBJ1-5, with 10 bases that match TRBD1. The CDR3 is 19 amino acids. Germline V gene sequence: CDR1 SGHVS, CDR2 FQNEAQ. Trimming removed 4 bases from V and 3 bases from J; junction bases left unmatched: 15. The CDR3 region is CASSSRPGQGRGTNQPQHF. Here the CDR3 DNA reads TGTGCCAGCAGCTCCCGTCCGGGACAGGGGCGAGGTACCAATCAGCCCCAGCATTTT.

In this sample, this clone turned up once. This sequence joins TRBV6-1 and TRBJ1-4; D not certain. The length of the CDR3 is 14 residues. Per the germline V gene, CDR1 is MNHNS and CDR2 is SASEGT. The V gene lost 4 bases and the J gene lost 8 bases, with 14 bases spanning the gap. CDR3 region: CASSVLEEGEKLFF. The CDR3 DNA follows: TGTGCCAGCAGTGTCTTGGAGGAGGGCGAAAAACTGTTTTTT.

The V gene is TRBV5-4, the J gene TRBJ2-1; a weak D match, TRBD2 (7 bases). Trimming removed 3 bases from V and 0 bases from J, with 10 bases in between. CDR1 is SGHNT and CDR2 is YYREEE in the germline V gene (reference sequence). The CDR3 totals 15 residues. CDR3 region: CASSWGGLSYNEQFF. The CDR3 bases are TGTGCCAGCAGCTGGGGGGGGCTCTCCTACAATGAGCAGTTCTTC.

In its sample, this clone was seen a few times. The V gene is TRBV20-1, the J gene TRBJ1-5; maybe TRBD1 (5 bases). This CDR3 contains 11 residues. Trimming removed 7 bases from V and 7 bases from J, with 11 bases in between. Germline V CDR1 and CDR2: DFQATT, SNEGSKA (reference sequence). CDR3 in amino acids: CSVRRGQPQHF. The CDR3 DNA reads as TGCAGTGTGAGAAGGGGCCAGCCCCAGCATTTT.

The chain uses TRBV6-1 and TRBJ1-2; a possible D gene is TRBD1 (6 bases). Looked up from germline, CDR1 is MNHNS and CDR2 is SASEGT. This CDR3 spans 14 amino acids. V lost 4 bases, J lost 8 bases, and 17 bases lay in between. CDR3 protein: CASSAPGDVRGYTF. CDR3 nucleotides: TGTGCCAGCAGTGCTCCAGGGGACGTTCGCGGCTACACCTTC.

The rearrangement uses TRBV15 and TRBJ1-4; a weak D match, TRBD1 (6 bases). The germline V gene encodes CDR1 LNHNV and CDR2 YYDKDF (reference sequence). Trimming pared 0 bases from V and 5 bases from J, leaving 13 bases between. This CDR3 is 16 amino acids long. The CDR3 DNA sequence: TGTGCCACCAGCAGAGATCCCGGGACATCGAATGAAAAACTGTTTTTT. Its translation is CATSRDPGTSNEKLFF.

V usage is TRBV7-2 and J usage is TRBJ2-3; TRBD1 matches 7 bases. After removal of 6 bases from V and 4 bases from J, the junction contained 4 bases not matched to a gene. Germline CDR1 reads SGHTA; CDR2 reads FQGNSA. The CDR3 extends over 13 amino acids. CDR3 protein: CASRRTGADTQYF. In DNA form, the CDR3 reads TGTGCCAGCAGACGAACAGGGGCAGATACGCAGTATTTT.

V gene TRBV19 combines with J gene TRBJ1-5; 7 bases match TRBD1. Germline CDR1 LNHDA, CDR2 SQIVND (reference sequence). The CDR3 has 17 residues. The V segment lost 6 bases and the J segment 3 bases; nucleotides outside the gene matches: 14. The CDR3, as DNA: TGTGCCAGTAGCCTACTGACAGGGAGAAGTAACAATCAGCCCCAGCATTTT. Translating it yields CASSLLTGRSNNQPQHF.

Here the CDR3 DNA reads TGTGCCAGCAGCTTAGGAGGAGGGGTGGAGACCCAGTACTTC. Translated: CASSLGGGVETQYF. The rearrangement uses TRBV7-2 and TRBJ2-5; maybe TRBD2 (6 bases). CDR1 is SGHTA and CDR2 is FQGNSA in the germline V gene. The CDR3 totals 14 residues. The V and J ends lost 1 base and 5 bases respectively, with 11 bases between them.

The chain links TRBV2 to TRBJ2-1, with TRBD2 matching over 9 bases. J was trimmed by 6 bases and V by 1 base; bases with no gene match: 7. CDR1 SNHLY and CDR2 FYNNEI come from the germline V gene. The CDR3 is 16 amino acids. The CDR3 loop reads CASSEEGRGGFNEQFF. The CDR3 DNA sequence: TGTGCCAGCAGTGAAGAAGGGCGGGGGGGCTTCAATGAGCAGTTCTTC.